This T cell receptor beta chain was captured in a study of blood T cells in healthy people across ages. V dropped 4 bases and J dropped 3 bases, with 13 bases sitting between them. This CDR3 has 14 amino acids. Germline CDR1 is SGHDN and CDR2 is FVKESK. Through a sample-barcoded 5' primer and a J-beta primer mix, a second PCR was run for roughly 6 to 12 cycles. MiXCR, applied by TCRdb to the 5' RACE reads, yields one record per CDR3 protein. The table shows some 760,000 distinct CDR3 sequences, with around 25% occurring only once. The same specimen was also included in a second study, on T cells of mothers and their children. Per that paper: The yield was over 9 million TCR beta CDR3 reads from each mother and approximately 3 million from each child.

The TCR was taken from a boy aged 5-17 years in good health. The rearrangement links TRBV14 to TRBJ2-7, with D uncertain. The source material was blood. CDR3 protein: CASSRDAMHYEQYF. CDR3 nucleotides: TGTGCCAGCAGCCGAGACGCGATGCACTACGAGCAGTACTTC.